The 30 T cell receptor beta chains in this list originate from one sample, sequenced in a study of shared clonotypes between healthy human individuals. Clones were read by immunoSEQ multiplex PCR, and TCRdb kept only the in-frame ones, dropping some. Found here are more than 500,000 clones, approximately 94% of them singletons; the top ten hold about 0.06%. The material sequenced was naive CD4+ T cells sorted from blood. Subset given: CD45RA+ positively selected. The receptors originated from a woman aged 25 to 39 in good health.

The chain uses TRBV7-6 and TRBJ2-2; 7 bases are shared with TRBD1. CDR1 is SGHVS and CDR2 is FNYEAQ in the germline V gene. V gave up 1 base and J gave up 5 bases; unmatched junction bases: 7. This CDR3 is built from 16 residues. The CDR3 protein is CASSLVGTVTTGELFF. The CDR3 DNA is TGTGCCAGCAGCTTAGTCGGGACAGTTACGACCGGGGAGCTGTTTTTT. Full variable domain (remainder filled in from reference TRBV7-6 and TRBJ2-2): GAGVSQSPRYKVTKRGQDVALRCDPISGHVSLYWYRQALGQGPEFLTYFNYEAQQDKSGLPNDRFSAERPEGSISTLTIQRTEQRDSAMYRCASSLVGTVTTGELFFGEGSRLTVL.

The gene calls are TRBV9 and TRBJ1-5; maybe TRBD1 (5 bases). The CDR3 consists of 14 residues. CDR1 is SGDLS, CDR2 YYNGEE, per germline. Trimming removed 0 bases from V and 3 bases from J, with 7 bases in between. The CDR3 nucleotides are TGTGCCAGCAGCGTAGGGGGGGTCAATCAGCCCCAGCATTTT. Translated, it gives CASSVGGVNQPQHF.

The rearrangement links TRBV5-1 to TRBJ1-2; D is unresolved. Per the germline V gene, CDR1 is SGHRS and CDR2 is YFSETQ. The CDR3 totals 14 residues. Trimming cost V 0 bases and J 5 bases, with 11 bases left between them. The CDR3 region is CASSLAETGYGYTF. The CDR3 DNA reads as TGCGCCAGCAGCTTGGCGGAGACGGGATATGGCTACACCTTC.

The rearrangement joins TRBV2 to TRBJ1-2; unclear D gene. The CDR3 has 13 amino acids. V was pared by 4 bases and J by 4 bases, with 10 bases between. Germline-derived CDR1 and CDR2 are SNHLY and FYNNEI. The CDR3 spells CASSAPGSYGYTF. The CDR3 region has the DNA TGTGCCAGCAGTGCCCCAGGATCCTATGGCTACACCTTC.

The V call is TRBV11-2, the J call TRBJ1-5; no definite D call. CDR3 size: 18 residues. Trimming took 0 bases from V and 0 from J, leaving 15 bases between them. Germline CDR1 SGHAT, CDR2 FQNNGV. The CDR3 loop reads CASSLEYSGDYSNQPQHF. CDR3 DNA sequence: TGTGCCAGCAGCTTAGAGTACAGCGGGGATTATAGCAATCAGCCCCAGCATTTT.

The CDR3 loop reads CATRVPGQVTDTQYF. The DNA for the CDR3 is TGTGCCACCAGAGTACCGGGACAAGTCACAGATACGCAGTATTTT. The genes are TRBV28 and TRBJ2-3; D may be TRBD1 (6 bases). The V end lost 10 bases, the J end lost 2 bases, and 19 bases lay between the germline ends. The V gene's germline CDR1 is MDHEN and CDR2 SYDVKM. The CDR3 has 15 amino acids.

Only one count was recorded for this clone. This rearrangement joins TRBV7-9 to TRBJ2-1; no firm D call. The CDR3 sequence is 15 residues long. CDR1 and CDR2 from the germline V gene are SEHNR and FQNEAQ (reference sequence). V was cut by 1 base and J by 2 bases, with 9 bases left in between. Written as DNA, the CDR3 is TGTGCCAGCAGCTTAGATATTGGGGCCTACAATGAGCAGTTCTTC. Protein product: CASSLDIGAYNEQFF.

The chain recombines TRBV28 with TRBJ1-5, with D perhaps TRBD1 (5 bases). The CDR3 is 16 amino acids. V gave up 3 bases and J gave up 1 base, with 13 bases separating them. CDR1 and CDR2 from the germline V gene are MDHEN and SYDVKM. This CDR3 reads CASSLWGQGSNQPQHF. DNA of the CDR3: TGTGCCAGCAGTTTGTGGGGTCAGGGAAGCAATCAGCCCCAGCATTTT.

This clone showed up just once. The chain uses TRBV4-2 and TRBJ2-3; 13 nucleotides align to TRBD2. The germline gives CDR1 LGHNA, CDR2 YNFKEQ. Trimming at V came to 4 bases and at J to 3 bases, leaving 7 bases not matched to a gene. The CDR3 runs to 17 residues. The CDR3 DNA sequence: TGTGCCAGCAGCCGAGGAGAGACTAGCGGGAGGACAGATACGCAGTATTTT. Its translation is CASSRGETSGRTDTQYF.

As concerns this clone: Relative to the germline gene, one junction end is altered; a read error may explain this. J is TRBJ2-1 and V is TRBV11-2, with 7 bases lining up with TRBD2. The CDR3 consists of 13 residues. Germline CDR1 is SGHAT and CDR2 is FQNNGV. CDR3 residues: CASSLGIGREPFF. The CDR3 DNA reads TGTGCCAGCAGCTTAGGGATCGGGCGGGAGCCGTTCTTC.

The V call is TRBV7-2, the J call TRBJ2-6; D is possibly TRBD2 (6 bases). The CDR3 has 17 amino acids. Germline V gene lookup returns CDR1 SGHTA and CDR2 FQGNSA. Trimming pared 4 bases from V and 0 bases from J, leaving 13 bases between. Written as DNA, the CDR3 is TGTGCCAGCAGCTCCCGGGGCGGGATCTCTGGGGCCAACGTCCTGACTTTC. It is translated as CASSSRGGISGANVLTF.

The chain carries TRBV11-3 and TRBJ2-2; D gene uncertain. V shed 5 bases and J shed 2 bases, with 9 bases lying between them. Looked up from germline, CDR1 is SGHNT and CDR2 is YENEEA. The CDR3 contains 14 residues. The CDR3 DNA follows: TGTGCCAGCAGCAGGGCCTTAAACACCGGGGAGCTGTTTTTT. Translated, it gives CASSRALNTGELFF.

This clone was found a few times. V and J are TRBV7-9 and TRBJ2-1, with 10 bases aligning to TRBD2. Germline trimming cut 2 bases from V and 8 bases from J; bases unmatched to any gene: 9. CDR3 length: 16 amino acids. The germline V gene encodes CDR1 SEHNR and CDR2 FQNEAQ (reference sequence). The CDR3 DNA follows: TGTGCCAGCAGCTTAACTAGCGGGATCGTTGCGGATGAGCAGTTCTTC. Its protein is CASSLTSGIVADEQFF.

V and J are TRBV2 and TRBJ2-3; no clear D. Between the trimmed V and J ends, which lost 7 bases and 0 bases, there was a span of 8 bases. CDR3 size: 13 residues. Germline CDR1 SNHLY, CDR2 FYNNEI. The CDR3: CASTPSSTDTQYF. CDR3 nucleotides: TGTGCCAGCACCCCCTCGAGCACAGATACGCAGTATTTT. The full variable domain, its missing parts supplied by reference TRBV2 and TRBJ2-3, is EPEVTQTPSHQVTQMGQEVILRCVPISNHLYFYWYRQILGQKVEFLVSFYNNEISEKSEIFDDQFSVERPDGSNFTLKIRSTKLEDSAMYFCASTPSSTDTQYFGPGTRLTVL.

Note on this clone: Other DNA sequences in the same sample also yield this CDR3. This rearrangement joins TRBV19 to TRBJ1-5, with unresolved D. Germline V gives CDR1 LNHDA, CDR2 SQIVND (reference sequence). The CDR3 runs to 12 residues. Trimming took off 6 bases at V and 2 bases at J, with 5 bases between the two ends. The CDR3 loop is CASSSGNQPQHF. The CDR3 DNA reads as TGTGCCAGTAGCTCCGGCAATCAGCCCCAGCATTTT.

The chain has TRBV19 and TRBJ2-1; 7 bases line up with TRBD1. Germline V CDR1 and CDR2: LNHDA, SQIVND (reference sequence). V shed 2 bases and J 7 bases; nucleotides not matched to a gene: 23. The CDR3 is 20 residues long. The DNA for the CDR3 is TGTGCCAGTAGTATATTTTTGGGTGGTCTACAGGGGCATTTTTCGAATGAGCAGTTCTTC. This encodes CASSIFLGGLQGHFSNEQFF.

The chain recombines TRBV20-1 with TRBJ2-5; no clear D. The CDR3 runs to 11 residues. V was trimmed by 3 bases and J by 2 bases, leaving 4 bases between them. The V gene's germline CDR1 is DFQATT and CDR2 SNEGSKA (reference sequence). Here the CDR3 DNA reads TGCAGTGCTAGCCAGCAAGAGACCCAGTACTTC. Its translation: CSASQQETQYF.

V usage is TRBV5-1 and J usage is TRBJ2-5; D unresolved. V dropped 0 bases and J dropped 2 bases, with 11 bases sitting between them. This CDR3 is 15 amino acids long. Per germline, CDR1 SGHRS and CDR2 YFSETQ. Here the CDR3 reads CASSLALDPQETQYF. Written as DNA, the CDR3 is TGCGCCAGCAGCTTGGCCCTCGACCCACAAGAGACCCAGTACTTC.

The chain links TRBV2 to TRBJ1-1; 9 nucleotides match TRBD1. CDR3 size: 14 residues. CDR1 is SNHLY and CDR2 is FYNNEI in the germline V gene. The junction had 7 bases not matched to a gene; V was cut back by 8 bases and J by 3 bases. CDR3: CASGGQGLYTEAFF. DNA for the CDR3: TGTGCCAGCGGCGGACAGGGGTTGTACACTGAAGCTTTCTTT.

This clone was observed a single time. V usage is TRBV19 and J usage is TRBJ1-4, with no clear D. Trimming stripped 7 bases from V and 14 bases from J, with 14 bases between. The CDR3 contains 11 residues. CDR1 and CDR2 (germline): LNHDA, SQIVND (reference sequence). The chain's CDR3 is CASTQDGPLFF. The CDR3, as DNA: TGTGCCAGTACCCAGGACGGTCCCCTGTTTTTT.

This clone was detected only a few times. This rearrangement joins TRBV28 to TRBJ1-3, with TRBD1 identical over 10 bases. The length of the CDR3 is 16 residues. The V segment lost 6 bases and the J segment 5 bases; nucleotides outside the gene matches: 10. Germline V gene sequence: CDR1 MDHEN, CDR2 SYDVKM. CDR3 DNA: TGTGCCAGCAGCCTCTTAGGGACAGGGGATAGAAACACCATATATTTT. Translation gives CASSLLGTGDRNTIYF. The full variable domain, completed using reference TRBV28 and TRBJ1-3, is DVKVTQSSRYLVKRTGEKVFLECVQDMDHENMFWYRQDPGLGLRLIYFSYDVKMKEKGDIPEGYSVSREKKERFSLILESASTNQTSMYLCASSLLGTGDRNTIYFGEGSWLTVV.

The chain couples TRBV19 to TRBJ1-2, with unresolved D. Trimming cost V 6 bases and J 8 bases, with 16 bases left between them. Germline CDR1 reads LNHDA; CDR2 reads SQIVND (reference sequence). The CDR3 has 13 amino acids. This chain's CDR3 is CASSTPNPWGYTF. For the CDR3, the DNA is TGTGCCAGTAGCACACCAAATCCCTGGGGCTACACCTTC.

This chain uses TRBV28 with TRBJ2-3; unclear D gene. V was pared by 9 bases and J by 2 bases, with 15 bases between. The CDR3 consists of 14 residues. Germline V gives CDR1 MDHEN, CDR2 SYDVKM. The CDR3 nucleotides read TGTGCCAGTAACCGCCGAAGGGACACAGATACGCAGTATTTT. Translating gives CASNRRRDTDTQYF.

This clone appeared a few times. This sample includes further DNA sequences coding for the same CDR3. V usage is TRBV5-1 and J usage is TRBJ1-5; 8 bases are shared with TRBD1. In germline, CDR1 is SGHRS, CDR2 YFSETQ. The CDR3 has 15 amino acids. Trimming removed 0 bases from V and 7 bases from J; junction bases left unmatched: 6. The CDR3 DNA sequence: TGCGCCAGCAGCTTGGCTGGACAGGGAGGCCAGCCCCAGCATTTT. This codes for CASSLAGQGGQPQHF.

The chain combines TRBV6-5 with TRBJ1-5; TRBD1 matches 7 bases. The V gene's germline CDR1 is MNHEY and CDR2 SVGAGI. The CDR3 has 15 residues. The ends lost 0 bases at V and 6 bases at J; junction bases unmatched: 5. The CDR3, as DNA: TGTGCCAGCAGTTACTCCCCAGGGGGAGGTCAGCCCCAGCATTTT. This codes for CASSYSPGGGQPQHF.

The chain links TRBV5-1 to TRBJ2-3; 12 bases line up with TRBD2. Losses at the gene ends were 2 bases for V and 5 bases for J; bases not matched to a gene: 21. The germline gives CDR1 SGHRS, CDR2 YFSETQ. The CDR3 is 21 residues long. CDR3 bases: TGCGCCAGCAGCTTTAGACAGGGGGCCGGGCTAGCGGGAGGGCCCGGAGATACGCAGTATTTT. It encodes CASSFRQGAGLAGGPGDTQYF.

The chain joins TRBV28 to TRBJ2-3; 7 bases line up with TRBD1. Germline assignment: CDR1 MDHEN and CDR2 SYDVKM. The CDR3 is 16 residues long. J was trimmed by 2 bases and V by 5 bases; bases with no gene match: 10. The CDR3, as DNA: TGTGCCAGCAGTACCTCACCGGGACAGTCCACAGATACGCAGTATTTT. It specifies CASSTSPGQSTDTQYF.

V gene TRBV28 combines with J gene TRBJ1-2, with 8 nucleotides matching TRBD1. The CDR3 loop spans 13 amino acids. Germline CDR1 reads MDHEN; CDR2 reads SYDVKM. Unmatched junction bases numbered 9, after V lost 8 bases and J lost 7 bases. CDR3 in amino acids: CASHPTGERGYTF. CDR3 DNA sequence: TGTGCCAGCCACCCGACAGGGGAGCGTGGCTACACCTTC.

The V call is TRBV4-1, the J call TRBJ2-5, with 9 bases matching TRBD1. The J call is uncertain, as TRBJ2-7 better fits the DNA end. The CDR3 consists of 19 residues. Germline V lookup: CDR1 MGHRA, CDR2 YSYEKL. DNA of the CDR3: TGCGCCAGCAGCCAAGAGAGGGGGACAGGGCTCTTAGTCCTCTACGAGCAGTACTTC. Amino acid sequence: CASSQERGTGLLVLYEQYF.

This chain uses TRBV7-9 with TRBJ2-7; a possible D gene is TRBD1 (6 bases). The CDR3 is 14 residues long. V shed 1 base and J shed 5 bases, with 12 bases lying between them. Germline V gene data show CDR1 as SEHNR and CDR2 as FQNEAQ (reference sequence). The CDR3 protein is CASSLGTVVHEQYF. CDR3 sequence (DNA): TGTGCCAGCAGCTTAGGGACAGTGGTGCACGAGCAGTACTTC. Supplemented by reference TRBV7-9 and TRBJ2-7, the full variable domain reads DTGVSQNPRHKITKRGQNVTFRCDPISEHNRLYWYRQTLGQGPEFLTYFQNEAQLEKSRLLSDRFSAERPKGSFSTLEIQRTEQGDSAMYLCASSLGTVVHEQYFGPGTRLTVT.